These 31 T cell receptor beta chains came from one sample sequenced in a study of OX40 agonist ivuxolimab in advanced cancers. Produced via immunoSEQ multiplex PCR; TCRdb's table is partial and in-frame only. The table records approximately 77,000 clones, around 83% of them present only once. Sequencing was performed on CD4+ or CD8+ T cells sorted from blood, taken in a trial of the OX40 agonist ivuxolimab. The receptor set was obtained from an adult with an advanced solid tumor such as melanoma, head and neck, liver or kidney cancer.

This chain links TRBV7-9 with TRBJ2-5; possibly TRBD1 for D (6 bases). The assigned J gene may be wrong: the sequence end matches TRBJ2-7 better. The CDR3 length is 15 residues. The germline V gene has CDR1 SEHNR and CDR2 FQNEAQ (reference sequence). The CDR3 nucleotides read TGTGCCAGCAGCCGTGGACAGTATAACTCCTACGAGCAGTACTTC. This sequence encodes CASSRGQYNSYEQYF.

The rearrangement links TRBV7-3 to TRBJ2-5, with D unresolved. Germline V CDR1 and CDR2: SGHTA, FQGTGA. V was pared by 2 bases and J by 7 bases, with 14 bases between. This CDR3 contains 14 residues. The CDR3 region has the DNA TGTGCCAGCAGCTTATCACCAGGCACGGGGACCCAGTACTTC. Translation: CASSLSPGTGTQYF.

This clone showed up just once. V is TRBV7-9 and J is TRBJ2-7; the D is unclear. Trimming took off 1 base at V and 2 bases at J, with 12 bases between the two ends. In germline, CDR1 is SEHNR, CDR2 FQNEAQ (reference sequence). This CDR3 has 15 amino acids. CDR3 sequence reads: CASSLGSRLPYEQYF. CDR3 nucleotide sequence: TGTGCCAGCAGCTTAGGAAGCCGGCTGCCCTACGAGCAGTACTTC. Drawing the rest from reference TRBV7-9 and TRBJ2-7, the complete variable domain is DTGVSQNPRHKITKRGQNVTFRCDPISEHNRLYWYRQTLGQGPEFLTYFQNEAQLEKSRLLSDRFSAERPKGSFSTLEIQRTEQGDSAMYLCASSLGSRLPYEQYFGPGTRLTVT.

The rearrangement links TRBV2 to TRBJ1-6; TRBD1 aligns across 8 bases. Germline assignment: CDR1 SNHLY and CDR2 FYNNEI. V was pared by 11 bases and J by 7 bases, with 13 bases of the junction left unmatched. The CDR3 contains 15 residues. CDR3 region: CAGQDRVGRNSPLHF. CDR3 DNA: TGTGCCGGTCAGGACAGGGTCGGTCGGAATTCACCCCTCCACTTT.

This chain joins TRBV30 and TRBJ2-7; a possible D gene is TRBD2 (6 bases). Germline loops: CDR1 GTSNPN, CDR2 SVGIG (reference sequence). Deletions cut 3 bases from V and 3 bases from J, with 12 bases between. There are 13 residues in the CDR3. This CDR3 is CAWRRGRDYEQYF. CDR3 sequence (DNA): TGTGCCTGGAGGCGGGGCAGGGACTACGAGCAGTACTTC.

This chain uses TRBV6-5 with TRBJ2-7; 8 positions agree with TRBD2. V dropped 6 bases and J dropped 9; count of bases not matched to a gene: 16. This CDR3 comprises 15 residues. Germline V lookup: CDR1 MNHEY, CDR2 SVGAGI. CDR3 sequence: CASSNLAGLLGGQYF. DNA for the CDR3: TGTGCCAGCAGCAATTTAGCGGGGCTTCTCGGGGGGCAGTACTTC.

Here the CDR3 DNA reads TGTGCCAGCAGCTTAGCATGGGACAGTATTTACGAGCAGTACTTC. It encodes CASSLAWDSIYEQYF. The chain combines TRBV11-2 with TRBJ2-7; 7 bases align to TRBD1. Germline values: CDR1 SGHAT, CDR2 FQNNGV. V trimming: 1 base; J trimming: 4 bases; junction bases outside the gene matches: 7. The CDR3 spans 15 residues.

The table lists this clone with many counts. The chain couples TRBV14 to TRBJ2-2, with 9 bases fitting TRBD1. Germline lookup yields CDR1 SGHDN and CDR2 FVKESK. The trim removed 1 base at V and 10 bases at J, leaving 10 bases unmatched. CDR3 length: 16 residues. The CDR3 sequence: CASSQGATGGREELFF. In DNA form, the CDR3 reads TGTGCCAGCAGCCAAGGGGCCACAGGGGGCCGAGAGGAGCTGTTTTTT.

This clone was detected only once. The CDR3 region has the DNA TGTGCCAGCAGTTCCGGACTAAGCGGGGGGGCAATTGAGCTGTTTTTT. Its translation is CASSSGLSGGAIELFF. The chain links TRBV11-3 to TRBJ2-2; TRBD2 matches 10 bases. This CDR3 region has 16 residues. Germline V lookup: CDR1 SGHNT, CDR2 YENEEA. The junction had 15 bases not matched to a gene; V was cut back by 6 bases and J by 11 bases.

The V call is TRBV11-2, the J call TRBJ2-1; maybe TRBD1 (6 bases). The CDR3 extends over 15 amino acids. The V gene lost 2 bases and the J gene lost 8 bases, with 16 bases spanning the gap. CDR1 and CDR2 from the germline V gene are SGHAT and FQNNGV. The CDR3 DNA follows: TGTGCCAGCAGCTTACAGGGGTCCCCCTCGCATGAGCAGTTCTTC. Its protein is CASSLQGSPSHEQFF.

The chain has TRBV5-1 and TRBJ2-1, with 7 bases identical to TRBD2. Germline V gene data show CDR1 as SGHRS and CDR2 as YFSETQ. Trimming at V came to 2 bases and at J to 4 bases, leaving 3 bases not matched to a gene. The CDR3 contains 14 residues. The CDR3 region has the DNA TGCGCCAGCAGCTTAACGGGAGGTTACAATGAGCAGTTCTTC. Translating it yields CASSLTGGYNEQFF. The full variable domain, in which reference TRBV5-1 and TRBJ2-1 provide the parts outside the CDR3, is KAGVTQTPRYLIKTRGQQVTLSCSPISGHRSVSWYQQTPGQGLQFLFEYFSETQRNKGNFPGRFSGRQFSNSRSEMNVSTLELGDSALYLCASSLTGGYNEQFFGPGTRLTVL.

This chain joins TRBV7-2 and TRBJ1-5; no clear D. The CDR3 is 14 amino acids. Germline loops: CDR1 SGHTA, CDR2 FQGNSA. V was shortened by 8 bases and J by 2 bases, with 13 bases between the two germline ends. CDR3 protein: CASGLTRGNQPQHF. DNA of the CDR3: TGTGCCAGCGGCCTGACTAGGGGCAATCAGCCCCAGCATTTT. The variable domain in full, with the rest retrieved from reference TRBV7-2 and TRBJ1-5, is GAGVSQSPSNKVTEKGKDVELRCDPISGHTALYWYRQSLGQGLEFLIYFQGNSAPDKSGLPSDRFSAERTGGSVSTLTIQRTQQEDSAVYLCASGLTRGNQPQHFGDGTRLSIL.

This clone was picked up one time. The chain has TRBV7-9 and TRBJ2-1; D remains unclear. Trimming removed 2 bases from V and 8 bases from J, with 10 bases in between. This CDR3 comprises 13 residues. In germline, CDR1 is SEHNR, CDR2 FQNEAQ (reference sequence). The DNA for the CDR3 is TGTGCCAGCAGCTTAATGGGAAGCGATGAGCAGTTCTTC. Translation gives CASSLMGSDEQFF.

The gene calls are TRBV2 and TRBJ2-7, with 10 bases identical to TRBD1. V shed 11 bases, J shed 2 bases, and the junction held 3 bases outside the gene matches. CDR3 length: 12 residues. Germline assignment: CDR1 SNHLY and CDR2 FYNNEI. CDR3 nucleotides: TGTGCCGGGGGACAGGGGACCTACGAGCAGTACTTC. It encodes CAGGQGTYEQYF.

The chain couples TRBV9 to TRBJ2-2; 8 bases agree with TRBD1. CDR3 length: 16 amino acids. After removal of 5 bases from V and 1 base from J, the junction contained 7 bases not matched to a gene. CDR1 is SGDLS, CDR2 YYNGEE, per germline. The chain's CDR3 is CASSPRQGLNTGELFF. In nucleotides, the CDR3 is TGTGCCAGCAGTCCACGACAGGGGCTGAACACCGGGGAGCTGTTTTTT.

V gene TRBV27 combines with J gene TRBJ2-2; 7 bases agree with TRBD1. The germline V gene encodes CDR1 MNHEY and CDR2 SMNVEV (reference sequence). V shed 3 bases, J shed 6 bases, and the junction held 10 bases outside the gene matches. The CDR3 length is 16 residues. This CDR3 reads CASSLERGLYAGELFF. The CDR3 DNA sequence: TGTGCCAGCAGTTTGGAAAGGGGGCTTTACGCCGGGGAGCTGTTTTTT.

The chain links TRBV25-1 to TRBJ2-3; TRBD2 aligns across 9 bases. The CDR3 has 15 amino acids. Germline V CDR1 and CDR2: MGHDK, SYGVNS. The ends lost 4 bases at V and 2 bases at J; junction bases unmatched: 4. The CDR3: CASSVLAGNTDTQYF. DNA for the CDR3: TGTGCCAGCAGTGTTCTAGCGGGAAACACAGATACGCAGTATTTT.

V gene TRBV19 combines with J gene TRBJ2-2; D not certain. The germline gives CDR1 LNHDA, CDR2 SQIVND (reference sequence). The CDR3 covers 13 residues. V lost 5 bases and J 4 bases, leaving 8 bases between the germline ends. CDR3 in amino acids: CASSAKGTGELFF. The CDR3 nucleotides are TGTGCCAGTAGTGCAAAGGGCACCGGGGAGCTGTTTTTT.

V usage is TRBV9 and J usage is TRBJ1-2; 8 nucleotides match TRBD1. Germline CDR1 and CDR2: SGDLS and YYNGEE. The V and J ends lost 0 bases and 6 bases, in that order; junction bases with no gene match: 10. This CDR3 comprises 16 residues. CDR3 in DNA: TGTGCCAGCAGCGTAGCTGCCCAGGGGGCGCCGAATGGCTACACCTTC. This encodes CASSVAAQGAPNGYTF.

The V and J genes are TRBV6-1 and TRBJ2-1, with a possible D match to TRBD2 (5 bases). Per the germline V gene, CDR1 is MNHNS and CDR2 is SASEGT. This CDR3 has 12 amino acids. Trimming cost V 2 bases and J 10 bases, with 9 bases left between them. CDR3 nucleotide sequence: TGTGCCAGCAGTGAATCCCTAGCCGAGCAGTTCTTC. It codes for CASSESLAEQFF.

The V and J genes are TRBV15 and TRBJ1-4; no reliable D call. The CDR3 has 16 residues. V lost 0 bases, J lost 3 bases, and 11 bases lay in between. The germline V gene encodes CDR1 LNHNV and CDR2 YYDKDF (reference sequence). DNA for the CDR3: TGTGCCACCAGCAGAGATTACCGGAGCCCTAATGAAAAACTGTTTTTT. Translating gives CATSRDYRSPNEKLFF.

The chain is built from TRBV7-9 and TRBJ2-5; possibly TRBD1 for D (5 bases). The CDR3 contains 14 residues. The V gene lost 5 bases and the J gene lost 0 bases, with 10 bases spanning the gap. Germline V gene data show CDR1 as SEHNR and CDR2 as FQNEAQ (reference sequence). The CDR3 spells CASSPQAYQETQYF. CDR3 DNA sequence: TGTGCCAGCAGCCCACAGGCGTACCAAGAGACCCAGTACTTC.

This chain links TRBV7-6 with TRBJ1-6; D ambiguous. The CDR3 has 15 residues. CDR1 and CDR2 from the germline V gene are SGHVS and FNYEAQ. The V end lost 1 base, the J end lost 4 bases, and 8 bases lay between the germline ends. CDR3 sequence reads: CASSLGQLYNSPLHF. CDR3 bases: TGTGCCAGCAGCTTAGGGCAGCTTTATAATTCACCCCTCCACTTT.

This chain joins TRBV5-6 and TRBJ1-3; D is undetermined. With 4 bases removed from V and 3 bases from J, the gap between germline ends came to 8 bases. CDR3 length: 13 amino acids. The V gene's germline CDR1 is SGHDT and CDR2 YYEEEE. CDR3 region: CASSHPYGNTIYF. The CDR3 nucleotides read TGTGCCAGCAGCCATCCATATGGAAACACCATATATTTT.

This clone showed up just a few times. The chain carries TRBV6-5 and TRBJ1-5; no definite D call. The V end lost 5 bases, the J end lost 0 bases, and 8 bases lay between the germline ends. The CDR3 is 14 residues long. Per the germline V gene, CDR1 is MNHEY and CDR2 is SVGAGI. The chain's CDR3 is CASSTTYSNQPQHF. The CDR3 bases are TGTGCCAGCAGTACGACCTATAGCAATCAGCCCCAGCATTTT.

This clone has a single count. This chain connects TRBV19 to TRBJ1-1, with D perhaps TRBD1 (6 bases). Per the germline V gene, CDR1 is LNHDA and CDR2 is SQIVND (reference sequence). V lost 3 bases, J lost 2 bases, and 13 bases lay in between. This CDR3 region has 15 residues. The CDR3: CASSISGVPNTEAFF. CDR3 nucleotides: TGTGCCAGTAGTATCTCAGGGGTCCCCAACACTGAAGCTTTCTTT.

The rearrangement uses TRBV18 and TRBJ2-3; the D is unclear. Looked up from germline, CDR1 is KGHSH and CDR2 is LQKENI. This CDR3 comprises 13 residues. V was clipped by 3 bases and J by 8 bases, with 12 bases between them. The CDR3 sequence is CASSPTTVSTQYF. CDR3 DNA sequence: TGTGCCAGCTCACCTACCACCGTCAGTACGCAGTATTTT.

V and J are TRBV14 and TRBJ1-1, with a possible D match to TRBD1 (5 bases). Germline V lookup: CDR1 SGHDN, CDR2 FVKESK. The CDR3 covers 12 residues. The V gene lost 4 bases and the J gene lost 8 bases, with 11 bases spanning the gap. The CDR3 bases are TGTGCCAGCAGCCTATGGGGGGAAGAAGCTTTCTTT. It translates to CASSLWGEEAFF.

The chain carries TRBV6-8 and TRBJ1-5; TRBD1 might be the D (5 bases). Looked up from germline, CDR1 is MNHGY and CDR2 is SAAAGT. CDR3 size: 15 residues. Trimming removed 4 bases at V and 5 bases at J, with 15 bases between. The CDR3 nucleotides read TGTGCCAGCAGTTCGGGGCTCGGCAGTCATCAGCCCCAGCATTTT. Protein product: CASSSGLGSHQPQHF.

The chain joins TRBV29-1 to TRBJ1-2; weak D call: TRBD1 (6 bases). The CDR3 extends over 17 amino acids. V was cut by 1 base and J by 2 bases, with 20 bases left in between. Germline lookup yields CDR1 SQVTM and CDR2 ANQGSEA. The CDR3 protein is CSVEGEGEKDSNYGYTF. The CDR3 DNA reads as TGCAGCGTTGAAGGGGAGGGGGAAAAGGATTCAAACTATGGCTACACCTTC.

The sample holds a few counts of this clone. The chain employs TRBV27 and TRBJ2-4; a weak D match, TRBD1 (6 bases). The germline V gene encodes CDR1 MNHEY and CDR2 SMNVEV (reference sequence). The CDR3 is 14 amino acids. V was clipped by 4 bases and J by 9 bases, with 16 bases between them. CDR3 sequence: CASSSSDSRGIQYF. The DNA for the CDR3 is TGTGCCAGCAGTTCCTCGGACAGCAGGGGCATTCAGTACTTC.